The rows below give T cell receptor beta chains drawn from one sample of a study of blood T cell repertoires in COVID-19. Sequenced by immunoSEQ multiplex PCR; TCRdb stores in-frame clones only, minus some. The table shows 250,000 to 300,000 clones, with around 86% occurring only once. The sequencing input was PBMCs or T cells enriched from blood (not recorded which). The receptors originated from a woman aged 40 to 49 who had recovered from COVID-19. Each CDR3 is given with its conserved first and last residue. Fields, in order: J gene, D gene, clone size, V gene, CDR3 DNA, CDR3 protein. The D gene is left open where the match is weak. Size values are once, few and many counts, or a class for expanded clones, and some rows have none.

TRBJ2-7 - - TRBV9 TGTGCCAGCAGCGTAGCTGTAACGGCGGCGAGCTACGAGCAGTACTTC CASSVAVTAASYEQYF
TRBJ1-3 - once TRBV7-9 TGTGCCAGCAGCTTAGTACGGACAAGAGCTGGAAACACCATATATTTT CASSLVRTRAGNTIYF
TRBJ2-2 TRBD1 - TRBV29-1 TGCAGCGCCGGACAGGACCGGGCCGGGGAGCTGTTTTTT CSAGQDRAGELFF
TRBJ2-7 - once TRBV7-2 TGTGCCAGCAGCTTAGGTCCTCGGTTAACCTACGAGCAGTACTTC CASSLGPRLTYEQYF
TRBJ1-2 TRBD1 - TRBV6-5 TGTGCCAGCTCCCGGGACAGGGAGGAGGTAGGCTACACCTTC CASSRDREEVGYTF
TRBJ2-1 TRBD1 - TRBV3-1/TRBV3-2 TGTGCCAGCAGCCACCGGGACAGGGGCCGCAATGAGCAGTTCTTC CASSHRDRGRNEQFF
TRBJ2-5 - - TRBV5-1 TGCGCCAGCAGGGCCCGGGGGGAGACCCAGTACTTC CASRARGETQYF
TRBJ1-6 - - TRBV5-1 TGCGCCAGCAGCTTCGGCACGCAGGTTGACAATTCACCCCTCCACTTT CASSFGTQVDNSPLHF
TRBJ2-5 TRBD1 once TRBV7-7 TGTGCTAGCAGCGCCACGACAGGGGGGCCTGGGGAGACCCAGTACTTC CASSATTGGPGETQYF
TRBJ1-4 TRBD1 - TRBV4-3 TGCGCCAGCCGTTCCGAGGGGACAGATGAAAAACTGTTTTTT CASRSEGTDEKLFF
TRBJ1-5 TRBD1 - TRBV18 TGTGCCAGCTCCGAACAGGGGGGAAATCAGCCCCAGCATTTT CASSEQGGNQPQHF
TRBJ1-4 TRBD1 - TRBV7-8 TGTGCCAGCAGCCCCCGGGACAGCGGAGAAAAACTGTTTTTT CASSPRDSGEKLFF
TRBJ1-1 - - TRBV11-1 TGTGCCAGCAGCTTATTCTCTTACACTGAAGCTTTCTTT CASSLFSYTEAFF
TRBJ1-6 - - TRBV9 TGTGCCAGCAGCGTTGGCGGGTCGGGTTCACCCCTCCACTTT CASSVGGSGSPLHF
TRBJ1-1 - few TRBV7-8 TGTGCCAGCAGCTTAGCGGAGGTCACTGAGTCGGATGCTTTCTTT CASSLAEVTESDAFF
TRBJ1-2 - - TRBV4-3 TGCGCCAGCAGCCAAGACCGGCAGCGGAGATACTATGGCTACACCTTC CASSQDRQRRYYGYTF
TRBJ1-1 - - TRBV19 TGTGCCAGTAGTGAACAGGCCCGCACTGAAGCTTTCTTT CASSEQARTEAFF
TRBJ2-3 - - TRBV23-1 TGCGCCAGCAGTTGGTACAGCCCTACTAGCACAGATACGCAGTATTTT CASSWYSPTSTDTQYF
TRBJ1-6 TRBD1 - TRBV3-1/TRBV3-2 TGTGCCAGTCGATCGGGACAGGATAATTCACCCCTCCACTTT CASRSGQDNSPLHF
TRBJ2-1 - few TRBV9 TGTGCCAGCAGCGTAGTGGCGGGGACCACCTACAATGAGCAGTTCTTC CASSVVAGTTYNEQFF
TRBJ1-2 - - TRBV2 TGTGCCAGCAGTGAGGACAGCTCCTATGGCTACACCTTC CASSEDSSYGYTF
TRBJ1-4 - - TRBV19 TGTGCCAGTAGTACGAGGGGGTGGGCAACTAATGAAAAACTGTTTTTT CASSTRGWATNEKLFF
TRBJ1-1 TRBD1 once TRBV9 TGTGCCAGCAGCGTGAATACAGGGGGCACTGAAGCTTTCTTT CASSVNTGGTEAFF
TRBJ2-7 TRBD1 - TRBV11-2 TGTGCCAGCAGCTCCCGGGACAGATACGAGCAGTACTTC CASSSRDRYEQYF
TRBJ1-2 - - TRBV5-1 TGCGCCAGCAGCTTGGAGAAGGGGATGTATGGCTACACCTTC CASSLEKGMYGYTF
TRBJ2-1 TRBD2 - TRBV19 TGTGCCAGTAGTGACGGGGGGATGAACAATGAGCAGTTCTTC CASSDGGMNNEQFF
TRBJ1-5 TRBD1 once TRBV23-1 TGCGCCAGCAGTCAATCAGTCCGCGACAGGGGGGTGGGCGGAGGCCAGCCCCAGCATTTT CASSQSVRDRGVGGGQPQHF
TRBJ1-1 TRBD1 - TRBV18 TGTGCCAGCTCACCCCTGGGACAGGGGGCGGGGGACACTGAAGCTTTCTTT CASSPLGQGAGDTEAFF
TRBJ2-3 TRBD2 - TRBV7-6 TGTGCCAGCAGCTCCGAACGACCTGGACTAGCGGGCACAGATACGCAGTATTTT CASSSERPGLAGTDTQYF
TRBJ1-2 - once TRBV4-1 TGCGCCAGCAGCCAGACCGATGGGGGGAATTATGGCTACACCTTC CASSQTDGGNYGYTF
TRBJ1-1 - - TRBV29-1 TGCAGCGTTGATCGAGACAGGGAAGCTTTCTTT CSVDRDREAFF
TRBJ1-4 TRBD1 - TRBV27 TGTGCCAGCAGTGCCAGGGGGCAGAATGAAAAACTGTTTTTT CASSARGQNEKLFF
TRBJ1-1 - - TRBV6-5 TGTGCCAGCAGTTACGGGAGGGGGAGAACTGAAGCTTTCTTT CASSYGRGRTEAFF